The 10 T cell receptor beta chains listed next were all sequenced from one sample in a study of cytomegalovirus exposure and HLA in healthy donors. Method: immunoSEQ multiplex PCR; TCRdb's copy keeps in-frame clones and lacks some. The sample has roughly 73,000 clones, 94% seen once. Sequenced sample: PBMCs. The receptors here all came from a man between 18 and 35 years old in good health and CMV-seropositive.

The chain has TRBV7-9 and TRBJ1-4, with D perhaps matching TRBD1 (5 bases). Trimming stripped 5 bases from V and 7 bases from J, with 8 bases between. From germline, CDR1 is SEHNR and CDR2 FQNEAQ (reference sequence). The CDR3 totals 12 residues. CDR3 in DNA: TGTGCCAGCAGCCAGGGAGGTGAAAAACTGTTTTTT. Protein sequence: CASSQGGEKLFF.

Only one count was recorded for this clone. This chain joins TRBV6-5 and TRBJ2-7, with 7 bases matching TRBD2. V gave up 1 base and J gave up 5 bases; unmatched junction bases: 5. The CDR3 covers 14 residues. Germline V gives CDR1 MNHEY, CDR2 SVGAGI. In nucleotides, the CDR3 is TGTGCCAGCAGTTACTGGGGGGGTTCCGACGAGCAGTACTTC. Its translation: CASSYWGGSDEQYF.

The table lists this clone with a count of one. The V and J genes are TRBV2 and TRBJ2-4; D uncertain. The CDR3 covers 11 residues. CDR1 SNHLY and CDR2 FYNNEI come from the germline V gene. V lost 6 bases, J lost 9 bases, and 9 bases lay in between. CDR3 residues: CASREVGIQYF. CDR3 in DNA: TGTGCCAGCAGAGAGGTGGGCATTCAGTACTTC.

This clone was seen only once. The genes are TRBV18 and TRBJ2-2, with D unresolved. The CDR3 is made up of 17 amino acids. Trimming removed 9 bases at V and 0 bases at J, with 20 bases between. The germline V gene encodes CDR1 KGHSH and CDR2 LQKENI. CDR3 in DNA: TGTGCCAGTCAGCAGACCCTCGCCAGGTCGAACACCGGGGAGCTGTTTTTT. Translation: CASQQTLARSNTGELFF.

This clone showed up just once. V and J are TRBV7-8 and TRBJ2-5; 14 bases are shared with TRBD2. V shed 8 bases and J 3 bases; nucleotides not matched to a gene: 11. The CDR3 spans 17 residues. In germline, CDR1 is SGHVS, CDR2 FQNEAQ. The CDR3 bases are TGTGCCAGCCGATATGGGACTAGCGGGAGCGACGAAGAGACCCAGTACTTC. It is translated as CASRYGTSGSDEETQYF.

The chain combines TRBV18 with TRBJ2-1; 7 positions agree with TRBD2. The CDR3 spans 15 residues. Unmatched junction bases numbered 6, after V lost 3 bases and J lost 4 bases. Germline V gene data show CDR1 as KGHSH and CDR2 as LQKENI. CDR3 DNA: TGTGCCAGCTCACCGTCCGGGAGGCAGTACAATGAGCAGTTCTTC. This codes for CASSPSGRQYNEQFF.

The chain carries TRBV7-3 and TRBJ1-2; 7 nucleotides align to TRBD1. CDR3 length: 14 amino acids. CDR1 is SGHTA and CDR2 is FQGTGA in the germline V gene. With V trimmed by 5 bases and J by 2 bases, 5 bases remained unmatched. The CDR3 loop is CASSPGTDNYGYTF. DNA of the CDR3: TGTGCCAGCAGCCCCGGGACAGACAACTATGGCTACACCTTC.

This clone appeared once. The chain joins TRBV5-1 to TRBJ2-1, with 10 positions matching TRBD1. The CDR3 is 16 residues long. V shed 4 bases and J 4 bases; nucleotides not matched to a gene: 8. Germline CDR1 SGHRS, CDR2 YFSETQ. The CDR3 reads CASSDGQGGSYNEQFF. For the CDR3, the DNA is TGCGCCAGCAGCGACGGACAGGGGGGATCATACAATGAGCAGTTCTTC.

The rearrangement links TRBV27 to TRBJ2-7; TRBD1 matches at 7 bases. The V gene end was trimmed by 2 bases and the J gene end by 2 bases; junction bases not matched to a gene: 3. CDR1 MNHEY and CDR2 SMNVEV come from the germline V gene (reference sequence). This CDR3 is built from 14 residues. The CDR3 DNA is TGTGCCAGCAGTTTAAGGACAGGCACCTACGAGCAGTACTTC. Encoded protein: CASSLRTGTYEQYF.

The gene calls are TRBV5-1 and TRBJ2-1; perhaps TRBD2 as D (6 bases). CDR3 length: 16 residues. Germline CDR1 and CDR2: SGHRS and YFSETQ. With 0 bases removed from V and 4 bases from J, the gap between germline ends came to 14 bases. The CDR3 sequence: CASSLDGSGGYNEQFF. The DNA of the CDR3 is TGCGCCAGCAGCTTGGATGGTAGCGGAGGATACAATGAGCAGTTCTTC.